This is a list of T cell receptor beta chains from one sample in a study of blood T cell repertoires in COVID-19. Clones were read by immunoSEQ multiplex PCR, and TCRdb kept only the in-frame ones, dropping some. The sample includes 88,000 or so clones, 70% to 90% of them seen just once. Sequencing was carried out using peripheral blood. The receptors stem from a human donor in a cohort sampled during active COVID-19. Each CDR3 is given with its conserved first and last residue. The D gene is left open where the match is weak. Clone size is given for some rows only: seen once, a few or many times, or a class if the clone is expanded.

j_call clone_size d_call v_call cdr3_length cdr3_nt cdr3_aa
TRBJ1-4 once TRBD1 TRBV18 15 TGTGCCAGCTCACCCGGACAGGGAAGTAATGAAAAACTGTTTTTT CASSPGQGSNEKLFF
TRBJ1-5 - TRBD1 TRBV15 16 TGTGCCACCAGCAGAGAGACAGGGGCTAACAATCAGCCCCAGCATTTT CATSRETGANNQPQHF
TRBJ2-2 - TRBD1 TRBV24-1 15 TGTGCCACCAGTGATCCGGACAGGGTCACCGGGGAGCTGTTTTTT CATSDPDRVTGELFF
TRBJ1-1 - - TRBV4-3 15 TGCGCCAGCAGCCAAGGAGGGAGGTCGAACACTGAAGCTTTCTTT CASSQGGRSNTEAFF
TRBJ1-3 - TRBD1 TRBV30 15 TGTGCCTGGAGTGTTACAGGGGGCTCTGGAAACACCATATATTTT CAWSVTGGSGNTIYF
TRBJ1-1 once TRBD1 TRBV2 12 TGTGCCAGTGGACAGGGTTTAAGTGAAGCTTTCTTT CASGQGLSEAFF
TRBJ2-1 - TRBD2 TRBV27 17 TGTGCCAGCAGTTTACGGGGAATGACTAGCGAGCCCCATGAGCAGTTCTTC CASSLRGMTSEPHEQFF
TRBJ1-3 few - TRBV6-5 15 TGTGCCAGCAGTTACCGGTTAGACTCTGGAAACACCATATATTTT CASSYRLDSGNTIYF
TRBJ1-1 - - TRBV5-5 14 TGTGCCAGCAGCTTGTACAGGGTAGGCACTGAAGCTTTCTTT CASSLYRVGTEAFF
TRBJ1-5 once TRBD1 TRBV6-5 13 TGTGCCAGCAGTACAGGGGGCTGGCAGCCCCAGCATTTT CASSTGGWQPQHF
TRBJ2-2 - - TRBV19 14 TGTGCCAGTAGTATATGGAGGGACACCGGGGAGCTGTTTTTT CASSIWRDTGELFF
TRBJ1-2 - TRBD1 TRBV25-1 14 TGTGCCAGCAGTGCCGACAGGGGCGTATATGGCTACACCTTC CASSADRGVYGYTF
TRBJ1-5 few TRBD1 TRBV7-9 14 TGTGCCAGCAGCCCCGACAGGGGCAATCAGCCCCAGCATTTT CASSPDRGNQPQHF
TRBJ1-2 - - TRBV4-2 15 TGTGCCAGCAGCCACCAGGGTTCTAGTAACTATGGCTACACCTTC CASSHQGSSNYGYTF
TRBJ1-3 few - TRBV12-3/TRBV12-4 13 TGTGCCAGCAGTCTCTCCTCTGGAAACACCATATATTTT CASSLSSGNTIYF
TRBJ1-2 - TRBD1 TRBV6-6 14 TGTGCCAGCAGTTACAGGGACAGGGGTGGTGGCTACACCTTC CASSYRDRGGGYTF